This is a list of T cell receptor beta chains from one sample in a study of cytomegalovirus exposure and HLA in healthy donors. Profiled with immunoSEQ multiplex PCR; TCRdb holds only in-frame clones, not every one. The sample contains 150,000 to 200,000 clones, approximately 80% of which appear only once. Sample: PBMCs. The receptors shown here come from a male donor in good health and CMV-seronegative. Both conserved end residues are part of each CDR3. A D gene is named only where the DNA matches it firmly. The size entry is marked missing in some rows and otherwise reads once, few, many or a size class.

v_call: TRBV19
clone_size: -
j_call: TRBJ2-1
d_call: TRBD2
cdr3_nt: TGTGCCAGTAGTATAATGGCGGGGGTTAACAATGAGCAGTTCTTC
cdr3_aa: CASSIMAGVNNEQFF

v_call: TRBV7-8
clone_size: -
j_call: TRBJ2-2
d_call: TRBD2
cdr3_nt: TGTGCCAGCCCGTCGGGGGCTAGCGGGAGTGGTACCGGGGAGCTGTTTTTT
cdr3_aa: CASPSGASGSGTGELFF

v_call: TRBV9
clone_size: -
j_call: TRBJ1-6
d_call: -
cdr3_nt: TGTGCCAGCAGCGTAGAACCGGGTAGCAATTCACCCCTCCACTTT
cdr3_aa: CASSVEPGSNSPLHF

v_call: TRBV4-3
clone_size: -
j_call: TRBJ1-1
d_call: -
cdr3_nt: TGCGCCAGCAGCCAAGGCTCAGGATTTGAAGCTTTCTTT
cdr3_aa: CASSQGSGFEAFF

v_call: TRBV27
clone_size: -
j_call: TRBJ1-1
d_call: -
cdr3_nt: TGTGCCAGCAGCCGACGGGGAAACACTGAAGCTTTCTTT
cdr3_aa: CASSRRGNTEAFF

v_call: TRBV29-1
clone_size: -
j_call: TRBJ2-7
d_call: TRBD1
cdr3_nt: TGCAGCGTTGAAATCTGGGACAGGGGGTACGAGCAGTACTTC
cdr3_aa: CSVEIWDRGYEQYF

v_call: TRBV5-6
clone_size: -
j_call: TRBJ2-7
d_call: -
cdr3_nt: TGTGCCAGCAGCTTGGTGGGCAGCCTGGGCGAGCAGTACTTC
cdr3_aa: CASSLVGSLGEQYF

v_call: TRBV30
clone_size: -
j_call: TRBJ2-5
d_call: TRBD2
cdr3_nt: TGTGCCTGGAGTGTGACTAGCGGGAAAGAGACCCAGTACTTC
cdr3_aa: CAWSVTSGKETQYF

v_call: TRBV14
clone_size: few
j_call: TRBJ2-7
d_call: -
cdr3_nt: TGTGCCAGCAGCTACGCCCCTCAGGGGGAGGCCTACGAGCAGTACTTC
cdr3_aa: CASSYAPQGEAYEQYF

v_call: TRBV6-5
clone_size: once
j_call: TRBJ2-7
d_call: TRBD1
cdr3_nt: TGTGCCAGCAGTCTATCCGGGACAGGCACCTACGAGCAGTACTTC
cdr3_aa: CASSLSGTGTYEQYF